This T cell receptor beta chain was recorded in a study of blood T cell repertoires in COVID-19. V dropped 6 bases and J dropped 8; count of bases not matched to a gene: 10. This CDR3 is built from 13 residues. CDR1 and CDR2 (germline): SQVTM, ANQGSEA. Assay: immunoSEQ multiplex PCR; the TCRdb copy retains only in-frame clones and omits some. The table includes around 150,000 clones, more than 80% detected once. Sequenced material: peripheral blood. The TCR sequence derives from a woman aged 55-75 years with COVID-19, enrolled during active disease. The rearrangement links TRBV29-1 to TRBJ1-2; TRBD1 agrees at 9 bases. CDR3 DNA sequence: TGCAGCGTCGGCGGGGACAGGGTCGGGGGCTACACCTTC. Its protein product is CSVGGDRVGGYTF.